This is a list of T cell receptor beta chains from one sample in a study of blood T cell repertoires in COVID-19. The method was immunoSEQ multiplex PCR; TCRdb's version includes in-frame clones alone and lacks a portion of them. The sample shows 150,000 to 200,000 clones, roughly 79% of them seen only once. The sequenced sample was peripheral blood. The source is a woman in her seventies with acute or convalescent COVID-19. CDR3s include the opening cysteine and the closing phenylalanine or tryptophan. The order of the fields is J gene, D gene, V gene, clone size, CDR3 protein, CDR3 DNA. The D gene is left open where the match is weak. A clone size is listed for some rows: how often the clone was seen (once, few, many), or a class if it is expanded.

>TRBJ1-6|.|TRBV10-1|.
CARAEIPGFSYNSPLHF
TGCGCCAGAGCCGAAATTCCAGGGTTTTCCTATAATTCACCCCTCCACTTT
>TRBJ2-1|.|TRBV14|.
CASSQGALQRQFF
TGTGCCAGCAGCCAAGGGGCCCTTCAGAGGCAGTTCTTC
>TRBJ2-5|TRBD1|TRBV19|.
CASSYRGQGDETQYF
TGTGCCAGTAGTTATCGGGGACAGGGTGACGAGACCCAGTACTTC
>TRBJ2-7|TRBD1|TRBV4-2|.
CASSLGQGASYEQYF
TGTGCCAGCAGCCTAGGGCAGGGGGCATCCTACGAGCAGTACTTC
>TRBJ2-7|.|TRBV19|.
CASSIGGTQPHYEQYF
TGTGCCAGTAGTATAGGCGGGACCCAGCCCCACTACGAGCAGTACTTC
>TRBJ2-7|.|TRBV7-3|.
CASSPQYF
TGTGCCAGTTCTCCTCAGTACTTC
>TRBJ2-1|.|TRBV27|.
CASSHPTSFDEQFF
TGTGCCAGCAGCCACCCGACTAGTTTTGATGAGCAGTTCTTC
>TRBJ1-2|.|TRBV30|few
CAWTSRAKGYTF
TGTGCCTGGACAAGCAGAGCGAAAGGCTACACCTTC
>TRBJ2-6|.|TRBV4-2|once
CASSHPGTTSGANVLTF
TGTGCCAGCAGCCACCCCGGGACAACTTCTGGGGCCAACGTCCTGACTTTC
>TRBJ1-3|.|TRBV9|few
CASSVGGASGNTIYF
TGTGCCAGCAGCGTAGGCGGGGCTTCTGGAAACACCATATATTTT
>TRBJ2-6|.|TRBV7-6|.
CASSPLEGANVLTF
TGTGCCAGCAGCCCACTCGAAGGGGCCAACGTCCTGACTTTC
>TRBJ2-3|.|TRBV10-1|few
CATSRSTDTQYF
TGCGCCACCTCCCGGAGCACAGATACGCAGTATTTT
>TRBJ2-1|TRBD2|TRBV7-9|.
CASSFTGLAGENEQFF
TGTGCCAGCAGCTTCACCGGGCTAGCGGGAGAAAATGAGCAGTTCTTC
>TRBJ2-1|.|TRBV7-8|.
CASSLLLRGGNEQFF
TGTGCCAGCAGCTTATTGTTGCGAGGGGGCAATGAGCAGTTCTTC
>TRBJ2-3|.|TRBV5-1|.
CASSQDGFRTDTQYF
TGCGCCAGCAGCCAGGATGGGTTTCGTACAGATACGCAGTATTTT
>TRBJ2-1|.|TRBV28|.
CASSLSYPGDPHNEQFF
TGTGCCAGCAGTTTAAGTTACCCAGGGGATCCACACAATGAGCAGTTCTTC
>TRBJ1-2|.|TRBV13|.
CASSIRTDYGYTF
TGTGCCAGCAGCATCCGGACAGACTATGGCTACACCTTC
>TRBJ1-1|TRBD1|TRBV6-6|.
CASSYPQGQGGEAFF
TGTGCCAGCAGTTACCCGCAGGGACAGGGAGGAGAAGCTTTCTTT
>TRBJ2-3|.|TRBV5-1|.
CASSSPNVDTQYF
TGCGCCAGCAGCAGCCCGAACGTGGATACGCAGTATTTT
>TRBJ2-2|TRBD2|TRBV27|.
CASSLSLHKVGDGRAGELFF
TGTGCCAGCAGTTTATCGCTCCACAAGGTTGGAGACGGGAGGGCCGGGGAGCTGTTTTTT
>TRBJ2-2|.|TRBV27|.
CASSFFGFTGELFF
TGTGCCAGCAGTTTTTTCGGTTTCACCGGGGAGCTGTTTTTT
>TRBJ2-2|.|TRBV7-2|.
CASSLAASRSPGELFF
TGTGCCAGCAGCTTAGCGGCTAGTAGGTCACCCGGGGAGCTGTTTTTT
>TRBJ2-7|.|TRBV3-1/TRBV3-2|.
CASSYSSRGRSEQYF
TGTGCCAGCAGTTACTCGAGCAGGGGCAGATCCGAGCAGTACTTC
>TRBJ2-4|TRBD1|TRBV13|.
CASSLLTGTGLAKNIQYF
TGTGCCAGCAGCTTACTTACCGGGACAGGGTTAGCCAAAAACATTCAGTACTTC
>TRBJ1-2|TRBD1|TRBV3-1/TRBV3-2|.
CASSQDRGEIYGYTF
TGTGCCAGCAGCCAAGACAGGGGGGAAATCTATGGCTACACCTTC
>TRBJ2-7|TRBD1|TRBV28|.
CASSFFYRTGGREQYF
TGTGCCAGCAGTTTTTTTTACCGGACAGGGGGGCGCGAGCAGTACTTC
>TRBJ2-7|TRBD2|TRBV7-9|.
CASSPTGLAGGSSYEQYF
TGTGCCAGCAGCCCGACGGGACTAGCGGGAGGAAGCTCCTACGAGCAGTACTTC
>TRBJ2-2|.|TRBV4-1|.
CASSQPYRVWDTGELFF
TGCGCCAGCAGCCAACCCTACAGGGTCTGGGACACCGGGGAGCTGTTTTTT
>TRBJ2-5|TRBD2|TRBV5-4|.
CASSLDSGRETQYF
TGTGCCAGCAGCTTAGACAGCGGGAGGGAGACCCAGTACTTC
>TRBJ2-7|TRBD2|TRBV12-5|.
CASGLILAGGDEQYF
TGTGCTAGTGGTCTGATATTAGCGGGAGGGGACGAGCAGTACTTC
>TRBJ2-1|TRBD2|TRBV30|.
CAWSGTSGSKNEQFF
TGTGCCTGGAGCGGGACTAGCGGGAGCAAAAATGAGCAGTTCTTC
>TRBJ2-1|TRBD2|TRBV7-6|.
CASSRTSGPYNEQFF
TGTGCCAGCAGCCGGACTAGCGGTCCTTACAATGAGCAGTTCTTC
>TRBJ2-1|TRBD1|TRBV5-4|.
CASRTGTGFYNEQFF
TGTGCCAGCAGGACCGGGACAGGGTTTTACAATGAGCAGTTCTTC
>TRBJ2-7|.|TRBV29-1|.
CSVPGIGSYEQYF
TGCAGCGTGCCCGGGATTGGGTCCTACGAGCAGTACTTC
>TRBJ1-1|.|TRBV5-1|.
CASTINPQTEAFF
TGCGCCAGCACCATCAATCCACAGACTGAAGCTTTCTTT
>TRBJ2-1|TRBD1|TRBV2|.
CASRDGTASNEQFF
TGTGCCAGCAGGGATGGGACAGCATCCAATGAGCAGTTCTTC
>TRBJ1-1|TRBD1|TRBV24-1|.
CATSDSDRANTEAFF
TGTGCCACCAGTGATTCGGACAGGGCGAACACTGAAGCTTTCTTT
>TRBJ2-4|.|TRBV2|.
CASSLRGGRSYIQYF
TGTGCCAGCAGCCTAAGGGGGGGAAGGAGTTACATTCAGTACTTC
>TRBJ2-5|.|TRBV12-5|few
CASVKTAREETQYF
TGTGCTAGTGTAAAAACGGCTAGAGAAGAGACCCAGTACTTC
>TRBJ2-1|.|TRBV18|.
CASSPNPGLPIHNEQFF
TGTGCCAGCTCACCTAACCCGGGACTGCCCATCCACAATGAGCAGTTCTTC
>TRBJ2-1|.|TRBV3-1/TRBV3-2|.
CASSQDVGRGRYNEQFF
TGTGCCAGCAGCCAAGATGTAGGCAGGGGAAGGTACAATGAGCAGTTCTTC
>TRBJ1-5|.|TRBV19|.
CASRVPGDQPQHF
TGTGCCAGTAGAGTTCCGGGGGACCAGCCCCAGCATTTT
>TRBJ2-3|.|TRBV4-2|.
CASSGKIRTTDTQYF
TGTGCCAGCAGTGGGAAAATACGGACTACAGATACGCAGTATTTT
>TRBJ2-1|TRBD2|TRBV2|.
CASNSGSWDEQFF
TGTGCCAGCAACAGCGGGAGCTGGGATGAGCAGTTCTTC
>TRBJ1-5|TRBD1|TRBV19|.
CASSTPHTGGNQPQHF
TGTGCCAGTAGTACTCCGCACACAGGGGGGAATCAGCCCCAGCATTTT
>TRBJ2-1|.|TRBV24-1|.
CATSDPSGDNDNEQFF
TGTGCCACCAGTGATCCGTCTGGCGACAATGACAATGAGCAGTTCTTC
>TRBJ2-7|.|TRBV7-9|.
CASSFGPQSYEQYF
TGTGCCAGCAGCTTTGGGCCGCAATCCTACGAGCAGTACTTC
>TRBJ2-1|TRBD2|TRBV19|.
CASSREGLEDNEQFF
TGTGCCAGTAGTAGGGAGGGACTGGAAGACAATGAGCAGTTCTTC
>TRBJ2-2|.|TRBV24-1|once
CATGDTNTGELFF
TGTGCCACCGGGGACACGAACACCGGGGAGCTGTTTTTT
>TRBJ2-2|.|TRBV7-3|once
CASSLAIHGELFF
TGTGCCAGCAGCTTAGCGATTCACGGGGAGCTGTTTTTT
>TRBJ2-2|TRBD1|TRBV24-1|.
CATSADDRGPGGELFF
TGTGCCACCAGCGCTGATGACAGGGGGCCTGGCGGGGAGCTGTTTTTT
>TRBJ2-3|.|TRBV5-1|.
CASSDGSPRQGQDTQYF
TGCGCCAGCAGCGATGGTAGTCCCAGGCAGGGGCAAGATACGCAGTATTTT
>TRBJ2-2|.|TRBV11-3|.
CASSLSTGTWDTGELFF
TGTGCCAGCAGCCTATCTACAGGGACATGGGACACCGGGGAGCTGTTTTTT
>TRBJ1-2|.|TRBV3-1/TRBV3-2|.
CASSPTSGRYGYTF
TGTGCCAGCAGCCCTACGTCCGGTCGCTATGGCTACACCTTC
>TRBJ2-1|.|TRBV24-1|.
CATGRQGPDNEQFF
TGTGCCACCGGTCGCCAGGGGCCCGACAATGAGCAGTTCTTC
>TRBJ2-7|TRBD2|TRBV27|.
CASRNSGSYEQYF
TGTGCCAGCAGGAATAGCGGGAGCTACGAGCAGTACTTC